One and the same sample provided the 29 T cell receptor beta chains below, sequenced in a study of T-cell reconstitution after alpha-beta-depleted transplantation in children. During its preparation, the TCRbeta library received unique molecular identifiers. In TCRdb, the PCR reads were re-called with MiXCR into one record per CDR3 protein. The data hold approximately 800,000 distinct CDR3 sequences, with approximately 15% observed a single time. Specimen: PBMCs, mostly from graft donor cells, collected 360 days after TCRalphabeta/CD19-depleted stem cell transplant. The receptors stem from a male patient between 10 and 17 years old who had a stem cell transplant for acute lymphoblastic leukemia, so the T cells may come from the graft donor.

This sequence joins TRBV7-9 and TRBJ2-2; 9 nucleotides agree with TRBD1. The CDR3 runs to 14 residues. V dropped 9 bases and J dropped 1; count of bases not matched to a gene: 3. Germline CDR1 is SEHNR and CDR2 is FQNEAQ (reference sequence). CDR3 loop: CASDRGMNTGELFF. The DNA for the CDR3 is TGTGCCAGTGACAGGGGGATGAACACCGGGGAGCTGTTTTTT. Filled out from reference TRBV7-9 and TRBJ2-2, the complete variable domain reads DTGVSQNPRHKITKRGQNVTFRCDPISEHNRLYWYRQTLGQGPEFLTYFQNEAQLEKSRLLSDRFSAERPKGSFSTLEIQRTEQGDSAMYLCASDRGMNTGELFFGEGSRLTVL.

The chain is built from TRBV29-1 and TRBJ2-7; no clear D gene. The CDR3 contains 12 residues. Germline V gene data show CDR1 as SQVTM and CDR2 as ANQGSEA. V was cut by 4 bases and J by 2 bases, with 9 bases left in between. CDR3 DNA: TGCAGCGTTGTCGGCTACCCCTACGAGCAGTACTTC. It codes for CSVVGYPYEQYF.

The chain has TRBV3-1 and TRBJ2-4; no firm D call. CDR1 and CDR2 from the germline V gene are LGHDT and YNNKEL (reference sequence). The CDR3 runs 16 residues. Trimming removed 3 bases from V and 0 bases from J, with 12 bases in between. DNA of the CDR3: TGTGCCAGCAGCCAGCGCAGGCTTATAGCCAAAAACATTCAGTACTTC. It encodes CASSQRRLIAKNIQYF.

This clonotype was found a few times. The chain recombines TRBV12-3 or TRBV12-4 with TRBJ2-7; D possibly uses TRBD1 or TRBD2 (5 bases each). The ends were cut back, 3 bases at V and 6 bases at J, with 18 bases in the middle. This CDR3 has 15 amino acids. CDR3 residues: CASSFTGRRTGEQYF. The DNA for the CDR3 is TGTGCCAGCAGTTTTACGGGACGCCGGACGGGCGAGCAGTACTTC.

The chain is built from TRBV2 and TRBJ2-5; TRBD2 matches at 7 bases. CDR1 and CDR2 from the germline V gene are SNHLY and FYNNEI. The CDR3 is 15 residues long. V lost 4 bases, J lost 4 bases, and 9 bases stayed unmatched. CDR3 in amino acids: CASSGPAGVGETQYF. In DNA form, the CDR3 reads TGTGCCAGCAGTGGCCCCGCGGGAGTAGGAGAGACCCAGTACTTC.

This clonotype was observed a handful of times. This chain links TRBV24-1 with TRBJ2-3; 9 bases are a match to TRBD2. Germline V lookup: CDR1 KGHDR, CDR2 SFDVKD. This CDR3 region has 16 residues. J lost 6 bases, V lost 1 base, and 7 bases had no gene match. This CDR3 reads CATSDFKRGVFDTQYF. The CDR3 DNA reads TGTGCCACCAGTGATTTCAAGCGGGGGGTGTTCGATACGCAGTATTTT.

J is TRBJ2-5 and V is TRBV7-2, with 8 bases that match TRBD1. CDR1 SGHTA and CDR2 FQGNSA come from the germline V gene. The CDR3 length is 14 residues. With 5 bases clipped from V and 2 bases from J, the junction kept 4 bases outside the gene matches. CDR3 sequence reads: CASSKRDRQETQYF. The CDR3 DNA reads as TGTGCCAGCAGCAAACGGGACAGGCAAGAGACCCAGTACTTC.

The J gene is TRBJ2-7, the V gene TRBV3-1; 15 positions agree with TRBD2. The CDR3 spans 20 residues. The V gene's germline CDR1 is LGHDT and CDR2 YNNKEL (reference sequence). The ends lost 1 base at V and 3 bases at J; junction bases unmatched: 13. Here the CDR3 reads CASSQVTGLAGGPGVYEQYF. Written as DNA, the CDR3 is TGTGCCAGCAGCCAAGTAACTGGACTAGCGGGAGGGCCGGGGGTCTACGAGCAGTACTTC.

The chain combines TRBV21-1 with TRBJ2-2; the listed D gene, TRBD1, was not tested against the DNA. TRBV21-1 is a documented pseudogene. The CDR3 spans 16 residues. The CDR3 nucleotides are TGTGCCAGCAGCGGCCTCTCGGGAGCGAACACCGGGGAGCTGTTTTTT. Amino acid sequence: CASSGLSGANTGELFF.

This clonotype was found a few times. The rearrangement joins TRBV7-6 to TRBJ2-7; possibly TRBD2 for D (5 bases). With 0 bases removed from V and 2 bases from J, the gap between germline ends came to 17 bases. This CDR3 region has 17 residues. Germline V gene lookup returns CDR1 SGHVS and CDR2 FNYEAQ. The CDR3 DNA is TGTGCCAGCAGCTTAGCGGAAGCTAGCAGGCTCCCCTACGAGCAGTACTTC. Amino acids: CASSLAEASRLPYEQYF.

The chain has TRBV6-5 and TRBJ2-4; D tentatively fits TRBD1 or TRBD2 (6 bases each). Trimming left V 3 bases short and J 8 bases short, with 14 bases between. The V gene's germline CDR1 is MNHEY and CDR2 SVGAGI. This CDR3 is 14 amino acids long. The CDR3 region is CASSYPGAGDIQYF. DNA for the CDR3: TGTGCCAGCAGTTATCCGGGGGCCGGTGACATTCAGTACTTC.

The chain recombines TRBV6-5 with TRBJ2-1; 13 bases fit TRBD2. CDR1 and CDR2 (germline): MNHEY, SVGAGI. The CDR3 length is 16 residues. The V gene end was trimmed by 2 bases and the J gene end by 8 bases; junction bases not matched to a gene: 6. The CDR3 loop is CASSYEGTSGTYEQFF. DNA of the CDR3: TGTGCCAGCAGTTACGAGGGGACTAGCGGGACATATGAGCAGTTCTTC.

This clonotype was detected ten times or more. The CDR3 is CASSVVWDSYEQYF. Written as DNA, the CDR3 is TGTGCCAGCAGCGTAGTCTGGGACTCCTACGAGCAGTACTTC. The chain employs TRBV9 and TRBJ2-7; D ambiguous. Germline CDR1 reads SGDLS; CDR2 reads YYNGEE. Trimming took 0 bases from V and 0 from J, leaving 7 bases between them. This CDR3 comprises 14 residues.

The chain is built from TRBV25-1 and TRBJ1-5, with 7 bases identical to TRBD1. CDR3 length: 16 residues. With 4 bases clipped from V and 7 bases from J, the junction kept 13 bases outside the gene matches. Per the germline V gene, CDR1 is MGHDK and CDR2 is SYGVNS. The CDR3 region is CASSAHDREGEQPQHF. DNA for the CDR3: TGTGCCAGCAGTGCTCATGACAGGGAAGGTGAACAGCCCCAGCATTTT.

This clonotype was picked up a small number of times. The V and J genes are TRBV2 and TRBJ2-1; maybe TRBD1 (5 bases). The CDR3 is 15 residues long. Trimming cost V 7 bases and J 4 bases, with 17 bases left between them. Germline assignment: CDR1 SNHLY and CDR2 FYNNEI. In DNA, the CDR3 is TGTGCCAGCACGACAGACCCTTTAACTTACAATGAGCAGTTCTTC. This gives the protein CASTTDPLTYNEQFF.

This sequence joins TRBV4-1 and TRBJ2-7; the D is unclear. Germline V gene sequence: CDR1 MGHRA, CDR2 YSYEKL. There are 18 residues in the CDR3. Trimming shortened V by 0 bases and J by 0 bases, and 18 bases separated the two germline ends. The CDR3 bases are TGCGCCAGCAGCCAAGATGTTTTTAGAGGCGGCAGCTCCTACGAGCAGTACTTC. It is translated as CASSQDVFRGGSSYEQYF.

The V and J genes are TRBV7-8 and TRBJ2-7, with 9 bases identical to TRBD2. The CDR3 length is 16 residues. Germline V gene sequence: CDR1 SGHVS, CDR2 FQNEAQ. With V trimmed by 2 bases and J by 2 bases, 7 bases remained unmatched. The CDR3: CASSLFVASGTYEQYF. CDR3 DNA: TGTGCCAGCAGCTTATTTGTTGCTAGCGGGACCTACGAGCAGTACTTC.

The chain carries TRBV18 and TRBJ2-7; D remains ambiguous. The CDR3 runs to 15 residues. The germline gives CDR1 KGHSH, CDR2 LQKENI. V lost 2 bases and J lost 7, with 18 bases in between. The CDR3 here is CASSPFGPAKAEQYF. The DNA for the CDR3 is TGTGCCAGCTCACCATTTGGGCCCGCAAAAGCAGAGCAGTACTTC. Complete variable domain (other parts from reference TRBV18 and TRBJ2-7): NAGVMQNPRHLVRRRGQEARLRCSPMKGHSHVYWYRQLPEEGLKFMVYLQKENIIDESGMPKERFSAEFPKEGPSILRIQQVVRGDSAAYFCASSPFGPAKAEQYFGPGTRLTVT.

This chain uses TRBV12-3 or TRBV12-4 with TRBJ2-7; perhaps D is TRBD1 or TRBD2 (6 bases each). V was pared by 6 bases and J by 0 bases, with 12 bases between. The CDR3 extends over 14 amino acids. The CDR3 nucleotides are TGTGCCAGCAGGGAGGAGGGACACTCCTACGAGCAGTACTTC. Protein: CASREEGHSYEQYF.

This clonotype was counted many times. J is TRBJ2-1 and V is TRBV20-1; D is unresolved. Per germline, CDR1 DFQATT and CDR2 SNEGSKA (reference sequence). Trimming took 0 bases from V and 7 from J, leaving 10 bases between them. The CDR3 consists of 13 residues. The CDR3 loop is CSARDLVGNEQFF. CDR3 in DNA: TGCAGTGCTAGAGACTTAGTTGGGAATGAGCAGTTCTTC.

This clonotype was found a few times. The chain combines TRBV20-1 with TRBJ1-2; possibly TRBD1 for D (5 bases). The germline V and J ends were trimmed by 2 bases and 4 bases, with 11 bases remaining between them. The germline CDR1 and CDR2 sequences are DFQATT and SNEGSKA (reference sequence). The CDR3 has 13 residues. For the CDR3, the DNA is TGCAGTGCTAGAACCGGGGCGGGCTATGGCTACACCTTC. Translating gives CSARTGAGYGYTF.

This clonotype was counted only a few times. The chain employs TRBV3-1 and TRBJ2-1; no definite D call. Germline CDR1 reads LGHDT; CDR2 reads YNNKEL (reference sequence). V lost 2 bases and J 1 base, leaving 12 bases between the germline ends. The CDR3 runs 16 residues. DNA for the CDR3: TGTGCCAGCAGCCAAAAGGGCCTCGTATCCTACAATGAGCAGTTCTTC. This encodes CASSQKGLVSYNEQFF.

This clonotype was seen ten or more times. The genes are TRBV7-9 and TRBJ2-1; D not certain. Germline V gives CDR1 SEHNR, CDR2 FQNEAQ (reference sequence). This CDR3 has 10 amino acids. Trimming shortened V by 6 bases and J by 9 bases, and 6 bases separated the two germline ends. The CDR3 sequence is CASSLSEQFF. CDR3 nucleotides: TGTGCCAGCAGTTTAAGTGAGCAGTTCTTC.

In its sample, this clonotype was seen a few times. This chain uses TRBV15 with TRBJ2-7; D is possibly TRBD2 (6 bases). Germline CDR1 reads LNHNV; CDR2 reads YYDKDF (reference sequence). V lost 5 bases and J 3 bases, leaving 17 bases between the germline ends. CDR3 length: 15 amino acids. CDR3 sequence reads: CATSSRRATSYEQYF. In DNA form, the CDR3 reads TGTGCCACCAGCTCTCGGAGGGCCACAAGCTACGAGCAGTACTTC.

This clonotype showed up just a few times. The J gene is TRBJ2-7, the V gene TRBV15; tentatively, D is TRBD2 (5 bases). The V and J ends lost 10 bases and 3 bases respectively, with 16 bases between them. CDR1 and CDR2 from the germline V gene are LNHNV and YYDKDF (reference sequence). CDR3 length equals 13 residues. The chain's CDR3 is CAKKPGSLYEQYF. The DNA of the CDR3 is TGTGCCAAAAAACCGGGGTCCCTCTACGAGCAGTACTTC. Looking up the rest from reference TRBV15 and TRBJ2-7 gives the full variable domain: DAMVIQNPRYQVTQFGKPVTLSCSQTLNHNVMYWYQQKSSQAPKLLFHYYDKDFNNEADTPDNFQSRRPNTSFCFLDIRSPGLGDTAMYLCAKKPGSLYEQYFGPGTRLTVT.

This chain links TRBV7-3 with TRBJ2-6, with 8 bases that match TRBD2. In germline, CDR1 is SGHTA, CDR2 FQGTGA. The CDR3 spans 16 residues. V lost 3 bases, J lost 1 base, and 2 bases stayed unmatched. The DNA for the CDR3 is TGTGCCAGCAGCTTCGGGGGGGCGTCTGGGGCCAACGTCCTGACTTTC. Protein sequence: CASSFGGASGANVLTF.

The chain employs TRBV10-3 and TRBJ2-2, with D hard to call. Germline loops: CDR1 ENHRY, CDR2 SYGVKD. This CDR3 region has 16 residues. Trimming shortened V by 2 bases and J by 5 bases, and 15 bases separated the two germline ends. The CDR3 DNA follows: TGTGCCATCAGTGAGCCGACCTACAAGGGAACCGGGGAGCTGTTTTTT. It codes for CAISEPTYKGTGELFF.

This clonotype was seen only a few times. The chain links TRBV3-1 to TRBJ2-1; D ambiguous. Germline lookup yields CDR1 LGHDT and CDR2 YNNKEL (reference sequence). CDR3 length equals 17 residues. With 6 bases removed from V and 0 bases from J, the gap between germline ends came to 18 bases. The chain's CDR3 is CASRRNLGHSSYNEQFF. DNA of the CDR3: TGTGCCAGCAGGCGAAATCTAGGGCATAGCTCCTACAATGAGCAGTTCTTC.

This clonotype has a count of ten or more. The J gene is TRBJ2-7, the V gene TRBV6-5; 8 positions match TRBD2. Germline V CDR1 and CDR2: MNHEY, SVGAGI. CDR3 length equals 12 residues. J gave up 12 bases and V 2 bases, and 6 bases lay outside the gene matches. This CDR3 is CASSYAGTRWYF. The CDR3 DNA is TGTGCCAGCAGTTACGCGGGGACTAGATGGTACTTC.